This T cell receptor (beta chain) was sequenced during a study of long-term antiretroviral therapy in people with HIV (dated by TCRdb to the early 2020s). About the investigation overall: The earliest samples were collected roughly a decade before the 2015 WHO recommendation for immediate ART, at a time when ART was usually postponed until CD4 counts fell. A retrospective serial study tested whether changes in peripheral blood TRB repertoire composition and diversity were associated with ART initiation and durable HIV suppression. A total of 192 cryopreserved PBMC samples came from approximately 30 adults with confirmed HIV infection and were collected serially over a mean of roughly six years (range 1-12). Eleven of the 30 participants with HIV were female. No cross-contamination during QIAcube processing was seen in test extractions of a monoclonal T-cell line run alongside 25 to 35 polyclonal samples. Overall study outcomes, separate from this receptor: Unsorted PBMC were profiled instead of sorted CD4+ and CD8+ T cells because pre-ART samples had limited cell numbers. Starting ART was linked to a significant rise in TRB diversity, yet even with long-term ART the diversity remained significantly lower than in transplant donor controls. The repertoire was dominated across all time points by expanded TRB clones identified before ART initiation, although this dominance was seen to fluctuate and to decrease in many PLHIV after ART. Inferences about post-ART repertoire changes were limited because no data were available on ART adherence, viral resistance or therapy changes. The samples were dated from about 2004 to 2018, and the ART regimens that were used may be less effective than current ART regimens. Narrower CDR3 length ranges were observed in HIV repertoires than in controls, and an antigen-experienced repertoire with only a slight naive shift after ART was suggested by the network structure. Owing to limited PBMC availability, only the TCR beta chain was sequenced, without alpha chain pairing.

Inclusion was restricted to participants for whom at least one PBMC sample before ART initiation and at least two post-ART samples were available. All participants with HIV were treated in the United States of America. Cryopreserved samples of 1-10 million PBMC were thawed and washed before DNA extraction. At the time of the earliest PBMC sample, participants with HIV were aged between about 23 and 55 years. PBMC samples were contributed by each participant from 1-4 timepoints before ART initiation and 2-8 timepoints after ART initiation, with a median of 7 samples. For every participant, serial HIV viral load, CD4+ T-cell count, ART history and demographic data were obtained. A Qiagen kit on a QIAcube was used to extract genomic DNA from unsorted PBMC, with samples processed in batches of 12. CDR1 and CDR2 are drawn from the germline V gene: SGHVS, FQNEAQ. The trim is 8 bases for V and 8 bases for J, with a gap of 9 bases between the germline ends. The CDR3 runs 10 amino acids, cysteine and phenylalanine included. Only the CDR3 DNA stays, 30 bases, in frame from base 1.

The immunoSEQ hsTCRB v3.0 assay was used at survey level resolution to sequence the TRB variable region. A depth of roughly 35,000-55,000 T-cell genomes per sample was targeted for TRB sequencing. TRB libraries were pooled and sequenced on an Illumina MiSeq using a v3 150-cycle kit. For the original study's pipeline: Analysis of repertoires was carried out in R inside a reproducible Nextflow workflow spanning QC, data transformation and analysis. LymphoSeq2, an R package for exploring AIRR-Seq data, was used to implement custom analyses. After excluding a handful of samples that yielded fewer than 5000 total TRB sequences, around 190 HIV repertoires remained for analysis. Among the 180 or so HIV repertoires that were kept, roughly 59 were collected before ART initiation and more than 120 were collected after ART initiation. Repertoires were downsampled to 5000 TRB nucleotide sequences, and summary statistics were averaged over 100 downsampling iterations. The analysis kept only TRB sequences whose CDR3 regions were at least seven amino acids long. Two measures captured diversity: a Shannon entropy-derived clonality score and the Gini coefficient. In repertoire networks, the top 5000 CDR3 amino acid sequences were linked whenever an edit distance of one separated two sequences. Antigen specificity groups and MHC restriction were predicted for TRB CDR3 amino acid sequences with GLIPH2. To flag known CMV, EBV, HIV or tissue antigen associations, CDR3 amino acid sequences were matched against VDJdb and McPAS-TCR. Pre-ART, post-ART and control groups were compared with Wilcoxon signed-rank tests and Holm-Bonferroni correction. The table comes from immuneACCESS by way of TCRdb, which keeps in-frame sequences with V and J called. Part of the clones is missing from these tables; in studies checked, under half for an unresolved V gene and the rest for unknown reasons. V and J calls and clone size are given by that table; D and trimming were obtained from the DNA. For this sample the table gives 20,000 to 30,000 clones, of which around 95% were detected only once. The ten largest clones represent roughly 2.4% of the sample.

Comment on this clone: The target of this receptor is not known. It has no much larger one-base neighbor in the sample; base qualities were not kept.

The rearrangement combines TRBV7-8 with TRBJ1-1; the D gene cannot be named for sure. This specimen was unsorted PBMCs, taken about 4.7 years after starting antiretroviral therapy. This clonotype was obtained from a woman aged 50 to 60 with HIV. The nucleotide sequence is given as TGTGCCAGCGTAGGGCCCGAAGCTTTCTTT. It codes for CASVGPEAFF. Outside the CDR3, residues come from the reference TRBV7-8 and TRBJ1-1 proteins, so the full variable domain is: GAGVSQSPRYKVAKRGQDVALRCDPISGHVSLFWYQQALGQGPEFLTYFQNEAQLDKSGLPSDRFFAERPEGSVSTLKIQRTQQEDSAVYLCASVGPEAFFGQGTRLTVV.